The rows below give T cell receptor beta chains drawn from one sample of a study of identical twins. From the 5' RACE reads, TCRdb called clonotypes with MiXCR, one entry per CDR3 protein. This sample has 700,000 or so distinct CDR3 sequences, with 8.6% found just once. The same sample was also used in a study of yellow fever vaccine responses in identical twins.

The sample consisted of PBMCs. The receptors come from a woman under 30 in good health. Each CDR3 is given without its conserved first and last residue. The order of the fields is J gene, V gene, CDR3 protein.

TRBJ2-1 TRBV5-6 ASSPGTGGINEQF
TRBJ2-1 TRBV7-8 ASSLGGTLSSYNEQF
TRBJ2-5 TRBV14 ASSQDDGTHQETQY
TRBJ1-6 TRBV7-9 ASSQQRNSPLH
TRBJ2-1 TRBV28 ASSLPGLEYNEQF
TRBJ1-3 TRBV7-6 ASIRGQGLGTTGNTIY
TRBJ2-2 TRBV9 ASSVYTGELF
TRBJ2-4 TRBV18 ASSPGPGQGATDIQY
TRBJ2-5 TRBV12-3/TRBV12-4 ASSLGLVRETQY
TRBJ2-7 TRBV25-1 ASSESVVGSSYEQY
TRBJ2-1 TRBV15 ATQRTSGSNEQF
TRBJ2-2 TRBV5-6 ASSLGRTNTGELF
TRBJ2-7 TRBV10-3 AISESRLHPTYEQY
TRBJ2-3 TRBV5-6 ASIARGDTQY